The TCR beta chain under discussion was sequenced for a study of cytomegalovirus exposure and HLA in healthy donors (dated by TCRdb to the late 2010s). The study in broad terms: In an earlier analysis of around 540 of the donors, less than 350 Gb of sequence data and about 110 million unique TCR beta sequences from 180 million or so T cells were reported. Roughly 300 gigabases of sequencing data and 91 million or so unique TCR sequences made up an early release that covered 500 to 650 HLA-typed donors. Of the 398 genotyped donors, roughly 85% fell in the genetic ancestry cluster associated with self-reported Caucasian donors. The study aimed to test whether cataloging public T cell receptors could reveal signatures of past pathogen exposure. The study used immunosequencing to profile the T cell repertoires of some 600 subjects and linked those repertoires to cytomegalovirus serostatus. Along with the approximately 700-subject first cohort, a separate validation cohort of around 110 different subjects was used. To predict cytomegalovirus infection status, the study brought together high-throughput TCR immunosequencing, statistical association of individual TCRs with disease status, and machine learning. To study patterns of TCR occurrence, a later analysis re-analyzed previously published TCR beta repertoires from around 700 donors and added high-resolution HLA genotyping. Rather than drawing on any new phenotypic data, the later analysis identified candidate immune exposures from TCR beta sequences and the way those sequences occurred across donors. An earlier analysis of 500 to 650 of the donors applied high-throughput TCR beta sequencing to assess whether each TCR beta V gene segment acted as functional or pseudogenic. Donor age, sex, ethnicity and CMV serostatus were collected together with the repertoire data. In a later genetic analysis, genome-wide SNP genotypes for about three fifths of the roughly 670 donors were used, and that subset was treated as a discovery cohort. Every repertoire in the discovery cohort had been generated on one and the same sequencing platform. Both class I and class II loci were covered by HLA typing, at four-digit resolution. The number of typed donors differed by locus: 629-630 for A, B, C, DRB1 and DQB1; some 500 for DQA1; 606 for DPA1; and 450 to 480 for DPB1. Because of strong linkage in the cohort, a few DR-DQ haplotypes were treated as single units for association and clustering. Among under 450 genotyped donors of the cohort, an average of 235,054 unique TCR beta nucleotide sequences were sequenced per donor, roughly 18% of them non-productive.

The library was made by the immunoSEQ multiplex PCR assay. For the multiplex PCR, a mixture combining 60 forward primers for TCR Vbeta segments and 13 reverse primers for TCR Jbeta segments was used. The CDR3 region of rearranged TCR beta genes was amplified from genomic DNA with a multiplex PCR assay. On the Illumina HiSeq System, the amplified TCR beta libraries were sequenced as 87-base-pair reads. Processing in the source paper ran as follows. A later analysis tallied tens of millions of unique TCR beta chains across the 700 or so repertoires, and some 10 million of those chains were shared by two or more donors. To remove PCR and sequencing errors, raw reads were error-corrected and collapsed into unique sequences using a nearest-neighbor algorithm that merged closely related sequences. To assign V, D and J gene segments, CDR3 sequences were aligned to IMGT reference sequences. For a sequence to be retained, a match of at least six nucleotides to both a V gene segment and a J gene segment was required. Rearrangements were called productive when the CDR3 lacked stop codons and stayed in frame with V and J; all others were non-productive. CDR3 was defined by IMGT convention, running from the second conserved V-encoded cysteine to the conserved J-encoded phenylalanine. Sequences without an unambiguous match to a single V gene segment were excluded from the earlier analysis of approximately 560 of the donors. An earlier analysis of a few hundred of the donors called V segments functional above 56.7% productive rearrangements and segregating when the between-donor standard deviation exceeded 5%. To diagnose cytomegalovirus status from the catalog of TCR beta chain sequences, a statistical classification framework was built. In a later analysis, V and J genes were assigned by comparing TCR nucleotide sequences against IMGT/GENE-DB human TR gene sequences. A later analysis assigned CDR3 sequences and most-parsimonious VDJ recombination scenarios with the TCRdist pipeline. In a later analysis, each TCR beta chain was defined by its CDR3 amino acid sequence together with its V-gene family, and reads lacking a unique V-gene family were excluded. A later analysis removed nearly 600 highly shared, low-generation-probability nucleotide sequences to deal with suspected cross-contamination and a sequencing artifact. A later analysis calculated a clonal expansion index for each public chain from normalized within-repertoire ranks of inferred template counts. A later analysis computed generation probabilities with a VDJ recombination model fitted to out-of-frame rearrangements, and checked the results against IGoR. Hypergeometric tests were used in a later analysis to score TCR-TCR, TCR-HLA and TCR-CMV co-occurrence, with a repertoire-size bias correction applied to the TCR pairs. A later analysis estimated false discovery rates by permuting HLA or CMV assignments 20 times. In a later analysis, co-occurring TCRs were grouped with DBSCAN, and TCRdist sequence similarity was added when clustering was performed within HLA-allele-positive subsets. Repertoires with fewer than 30,000 or more than 120,000 public chains were left out of co-occurrence clustering, as were roughly five repertoires with anomalous nucleotide sharing. TCRdb retrieved this table from immuneACCESS and kept in-frame rearrangements only. Not all clones are present; in checked studies, unresolved V genes account for under half, and no reason is known for the remainder. V, J and clone size derive from that table, while D and trimming were established from the DNA sequence. This sample gives 130,000 or so clones in total; approximately 78% of them show up just once. About 8.1% of the sample goes to the ten largest clones.

Reading the germline V gene gives CDR1 MNHEY and CDR2 SVGAGI. From the cysteine through the phenylalanine, the CDR3 covers 14 amino acids. Only the CDR3 DNA is retained, 42 bases long and in frame from the first base. For this chain, trimming is 7 bases at the V end and 1 base at the J end, and the number of junction bases without a gene match is 6. A note on this clone: The antigen it recognizes is unknown. It has no much larger one-base neighbor in the sample; base qualities were not kept.

Results and caveats for the whole study, not just this receptor: Around 16 rarely observed V segments, including chromosome 9 orphons, were excluded from the earlier analysis of approximately 600 of the donors because counts were too low. Because HLA typing was unavailable for some donors at each locus, only the typed subset was used in association tests. In the study, some 160 TCR beta chains were listed as associated with cytomegalovirus. Linkage disequilibrium might explain the correlated functional status among segregating V segments, but an unknown experimental factor could not be excluded. V-gene and J-gene trimming of TCR beta chains was associated with a missense DCLRE1C variant in a later genetic analysis, and the association was replicated in an independent cohort. The classifier was reported to diagnose cytomegalovirus status with high specificity and sensitivity in both the original cohort and the validation cohort. CMV serostatus was the only immune exposure information available for the cohort. A later analysis found that most CMV-associated TCR beta chains appeared HLA-restricted, with HLA associations seemingly driven largely by CMV exposure. According to the authors, the approach could potentially be generalized to other disease states and immunological phenotypes. A later analysis found that HLA-associated TCR beta chains were more clonally expanded and had lower generation probabilities than equally common non-associated chains. Most TCR sequences were seen in very few donors, while some public TCRs were found in many individuals. Several of the top co-occurrence clusters appeared to be linked to parvovirus B19, influenza, CMV and Epstein-Barr virus, according to a later analysis. A further reported finding was that TCR beta sequences accurately predicted the HLA-A and HLA-B alleles for most subjects in the first cohort. A later analysis found that TCR association rates varied across HLA loci, with DRB1 alleles showing the most associated TCRs and HLA-C alleles the fewest. Only TCR beta chains were sequenced in this cohort, and the absence of alpha or paired-chain data limited detectable features. Some IMGT-functional V segments, including TRBV6-2 and TRBV6-3, could not be told apart with the 87-base-pair reads, so those segments were excluded. A later analysis associated roughly 17,000 TCR beta sequences with specific HLA alleles at a false discovery rate of 0.05. In vitro tests confirmed that a few of the cytomegalovirus-associated TCR beta chains recognize cytomegalovirus antigens. When HLA alleles, especially DR and DQ, strongly co-occurred, attributing TCR associations to individual alleles was difficult. According to a later genetic analysis, donors in an Asian-associated ancestry cluster had fewer N-insertions in productive TCRs than the approximately 650-donor mean. An earlier analysis of around 600 of the donors showed that most TCR beta V segments appeared in productive rearrangements either about 87% or about 30% of the time, which broadly matched IMGT annotations. A cluster of highly shared sequence variants was judged likely to be a technical artifact of the sequencing pipeline. Sequencing depth was assumed to be roughly uniform across donors in the presence/absence analyses, though that assumption may not hold.

The cohort was made up of roughly 670 healthy bone marrow donors. At the time of sampling, all cohort members were nominally healthy, though unrecorded immune exposures were likely present. The donor was CMV seropositive and belonged to the group of more than 250 seropositive cohort members. Every donor gave a peripheral blood sample, and the peripheral blood mononuclear cells from that sample were used for TCR beta sequencing. Genomic DNA extraction from the blood cell samples was performed with the Qiagen DNeasy Blood Extraction Kit. The receptor comes from a woman in her fifties or sixties in good health and CMV-seropositive. In this chain, TRBV6-5 is recombined with TRBJ1-1, with 7 bases aligning to TRBD1. Sequencing used PBMCs. The sequenced DNA is TGTGCCAGCAAGTTTGGACAGGAGAACACTGAAGCTTTCTTT. It translates to CASKFGQENTEAFF.